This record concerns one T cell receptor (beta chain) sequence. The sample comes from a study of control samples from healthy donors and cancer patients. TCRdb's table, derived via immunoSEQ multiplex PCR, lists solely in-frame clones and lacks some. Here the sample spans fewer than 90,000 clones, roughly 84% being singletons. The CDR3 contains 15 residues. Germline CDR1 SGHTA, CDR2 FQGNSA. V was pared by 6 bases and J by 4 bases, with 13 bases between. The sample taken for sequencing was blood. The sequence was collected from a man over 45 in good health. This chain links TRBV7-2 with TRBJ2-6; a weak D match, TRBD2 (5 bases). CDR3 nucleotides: TGTGCCAGCAGTTCCGGGGAAGGCGGGGCCAACGTCCTGACTTTC. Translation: CASSSGEGGANVLTF.